Listed below are T cell receptor beta chains from one sample, sequenced in a study of breast tumors, draining lymph nodes, adjacent tissues. TCRdb re-analysed the multiplex PCR reads in MiXCR, keeping a single row per CDR3 protein. In the table there are approximately 230,000 distinct CDR3 sequences, under 40% of which are singletons. The sequenced sample consisted of axillary lymph node tissue. The source of these receptors is a female donor with breast cancer. Some clones in this sample may be carry-over from other donors' samples. Both conserved end residues are part of each CDR3. The D gene is left open where the match is weak. Only some rows state a clone size, as once, few, many or a class for expanded clones.

TRBJ1-5,many,TRBV12-3/TRBV12-4,TRBD1,CASSGTGEGQPQHF,TGTGCCAGCAGTGGGACAGGGGAGGGTCAGCCCCAGCATTTT
TRBJ2-1,many,TRBV20-1,TRBD2,CSAIGTSGRGEQFF,TGCAGTGCTATCGGGACTAGCGGGAGAGGGGAGCAGTTCTTC
TRBJ1-5,few,TRBV6-5,-,CASSHEGLGQPQHF,TGTGCCAGCAGTCACGAGGGGCTGGGTCAGCCCCAGCATTTT
TRBJ2-7,-,TRBV19,-,CASSRPGTSYEQYF,TGTGCCAGTAGTCGCCCGGGGACCTCCTACGAGCAGTACTTC
TRBJ2-1,few,TRBV4-1,TRBD1,CASSQGRGSYNEQFF,TGCGCCAGCAGCCAAGGCAGGGGGAGCTACAATGAGCAGTTCTTC
TRBJ2-7,many,TRBV2,-,CASSAQGASWEQYF,TGTGCCAGCAGCGCGCAGGGAGCAAGTTGGGAGCAGTACTTC
TRBJ1-3,-,TRBV28,-,CASSFTGLSGNTIYF,TGTGCCAGCAGTTTTACAGGTCTATCCGGAAACACCATATATTTT
TRBJ2-6,many,TRBV24-1,-,CATSGTLPGSGANVLTF,TGTGCCACCAGCGGGACGTTGCCTGGCTCTGGGGCCAACGTCCTGACTTTC
TRBJ2-3,-,TRBV7-9,-,CASSEITADTQYF,TGTGCCAGCAGTGAAATTACGGCAGATACGCAGTATTTT
TRBJ1-6,few,TRBV27,-,CASSFFNSPLHF,TGTGCCAGCAGCTTCTTTAATTCACCCCTCCACTTT
TRBJ1-2,many,TRBV7-9,TRBD1,CASSLLGQGGNYGYTF,TGTGCCAGCAGCCTGCTAGGACAGGGGGGCAACTATGGCTACACCTTC
TRBJ2-6,-,TRBV20-1,TRBD2,CSARFFRTSGGDVGANVLTF,TGCAGTGCTAGATTTTTTCGGACTAGCGGGGGGGACGTGGGGGCCAACGTCCTGACTTTC
TRBJ2-6,many,TRBV4-1,TRBD1,CASSQHDRGQASTGANVLTF,TGCGCCAGCAGCCAACATGATAGGGGACAGGCTTCGACCGGGGCCAACGTCCTGACTTTC
TRBJ2-5,-,TRBV7-2,-,CASSLLSGSETKYF,TGTGCCAGCAGCTTACTGTCGGGCAGCGAGACCAAGTACTTC
TRBJ2-1,-,TRBV13,TRBD2,CAISLGLAGYNEQFF,TGTGCCATCAGCCTTGGACTAGCGGGGTACAATGAGCAGTTCTTC
TRBJ2-1,many,TRBV9,TRBD1,CASSDRDRGNEQFF,TGTGCCAGCAGCGACCGGGACAGGGGGAATGAGCAGTTCTTC
TRBJ2-1,-,TRBV29-1,-,CSVEEWLINEQFF,TGCAGCGTTGAAGAATGGCTTATTAATGAGCAGTTCTTC
TRBJ1-5,many,TRBV20-1,-,CSAGAGAGGQPQHF,TGCAGTGCTGGTGCGGGGGCAGGTGGTCAGCCCCAGCATTTT
TRBJ1-2,many,TRBV7-9,-,CASSSRQGSAYGYTF,TGTGCCAGCAGCTCTAGGCAGGGGTCGGCCTATGGCTACACCTTC
TRBJ2-1,-,TRBV27,-,CASNPVPYNEQFF,TGTGCCAGCAATCCGGTCCCCTACAATGAGCAGTTCTTC
TRBJ2-1,-,TRBV11-1,-,CASKWDTNTGELYNEQFF,TGTGCCAGCAAATGGGACACGAACACCGGGGAGCTGTACAATGAGCAGTTCTTC
TRBJ1-3,-,TRBV5-1,-,CASSLDAGSGNTIYF,TGTGCCAGCAGCTTGGACGCCGGTTCTGGAAACACCATATATTTT
TRBJ2-1,few,TRBV10-1,-,CASSEGSRHLFF,TGCGCCAGCAGTGAGGGGTCCCGTCACCTGTTCTTC
TRBJ1-6,many,TRBV4-3,-,CASSHRGDSPLHF,TGCGCCAGCAGCCATAGGGGGGATTCACCCCTCCACTTT
TRBJ2-2,many,TRBV7-8,TRBD2,CASRFAGTSGRLGTGELFF,TGTGCCAGCAGATTCGCCGGGACTAGCGGGAGGTTGGGCACCGGGGAGCTGTTTTTT
TRBJ2-3,many,TRBV15,TRBD2,CATSRDRTSGGASQYF,TGTGCCACCAGCAGAGATAGGACTAGCGGGGGGGCCTCGCAGTATTTT
TRBJ1-2,-,TRBV20-1,-,CSAKGDTGLRGYTF,TGCAGTGCAAAAGGGGACACAGGGCTTCGGGGCTACACCTTC
TRBJ1-2,many,TRBV20-1,TRBD1,CSAGQENYGSTF,TGCAGTGCAGGACAGGAGAACTATGGCTCCACCTTC
TRBJ1-2,many,TRBV2,-,CASQDNNYGYTF,TGTGCCAGCCAGGACAATAACTATGGCTACACCTTC
TRBJ2-5,many,TRBV29-1,TRBD1,CSVRRRTGEETQYF,TGCAGCGTTCGACGCAGGACAGGGGAAGAGACCCAGTACTTC
TRBJ1-3,-,TRBV6-5,-,CASSSQQAAGAVNTIYF,TGTGCCAGCAGTTCACAACAGGCCGCAGGGGCCGTAAACACCATATATTTT
TRBJ2-3,-,TRBV5-1,TRBD1,CASSPGQGPGNTTETQYF,TGTGCCAGCAGCCCGGGACAGGGACCGGGAAACACCACAGAAACGCAGTATTTT
TRBJ1-1,-,TRBV15,-,CATSRDLNSLRGIPNTEAFF,TGTGCCACCAGCAGAGATCTGAACAGCTTAAGAGGGATCCCGAACACTGAAGCTTTCTTT
TRBJ1-5,-,TRBV7-4,-,CASRIVSNQPQHF,TGTGCCAGCAGAATAGTCAGCAATCAGCCCCAGCATTTT
TRBJ2-1,-,TRBV7-9,-,CASSLVTDTQFF,TGTGCCAGCAGCTTAGTCACAGATACGCAGTTCTTC
TRBJ1-2,-,TRBV7-6,TRBD1,CASSLTRDRGLNYGYTF,TGTGCCAGCAGCTTAACCCGGGACAGGGGGCTTAACTATGGCTACACCTTC
TRBJ2-7,many,TRBV16,-,CASSQGTGTPRAYEQYF,TGTGCCAGCAGCCAAGGCACCGGGACACCACGGGCCTACGAGCAGTACTTC
TRBJ2-7,many,TRBV6-1,TRBD1,CASTRDRAYEQYF,TGTGCCAGCACGCGGGACAGGGCCTACGAGCAGTACTTC
TRBJ2-1,many,TRBV12-3/TRBV12-4,-,CASSLIISVISYNEQFF,TGTGCCAGCAGTTTGATTATTAGCGTGATATCCTACAATGAGCAGTTCTTC
TRBJ1-6,many,TRBV6-2/TRBV6-3,TRBD1,CASSLAGQVSLHF,TGTGCCAGCAGCCTAGCGGGACAGGTGTCCCTCCACTTT
TRBJ2-7,many,TRBV7-2,-,CASSLWASSEQYF,TGTGCCAGCAGCTTATGGGCTAGCTCCGAGCAGTACTTC
TRBJ2-3,many,TRBV9,TRBD1,CASSIQGIRTDTQYF,TGTGCCAGCAGCATACAGGGGATCAGAACAGATACGCAGTATTTT